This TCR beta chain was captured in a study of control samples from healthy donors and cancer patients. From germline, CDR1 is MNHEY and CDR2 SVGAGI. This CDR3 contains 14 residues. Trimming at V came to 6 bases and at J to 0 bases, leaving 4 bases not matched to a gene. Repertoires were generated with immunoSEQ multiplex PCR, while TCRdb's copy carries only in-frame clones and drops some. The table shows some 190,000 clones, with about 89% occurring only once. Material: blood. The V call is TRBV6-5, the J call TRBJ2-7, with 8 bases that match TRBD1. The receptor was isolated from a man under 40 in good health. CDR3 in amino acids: CASRNGQGSYEQYF. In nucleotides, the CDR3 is TGTGCCAGCAGGAACGGACAGGGCTCCTACGAGCAGTACTTC.